The 15 T cell receptor beta chains presented below share a single source sample, sequenced in a study of Ad26.COV2.S vaccination and SARS-CoV-2 variants. The repertoire was sequenced with immunoSEQ multiplex PCR; TCRdb's copy has only in-frame clones and lacks some. The sample has fewer than 500,000 clones; roughly 87% are singletons. Regarding treatment: some 20 received Ad26.COV2.S at low or high dose, single or two shots; about 5 received placebo; per-sample allocation not given. Samples were taken on day 63 after the first vaccine or placebo injection. This material consisted of peripheral blood, taken in a trial of Ad26.COV2.S vaccine versus placebo. Source of these receptors: a person between 18 and 59 years old who received the Ad26.COV2.S COVID-19 vaccine or a placebo.

The CDR3: CASSELRETQYF. The CDR3 nucleotides are TGTGCCAGCAGTGAGCTCCGAGAGACCCAGTACTTC. The chain uses TRBV12-3 or TRBV12-4 and TRBJ2-5, with unresolved D. This CDR3 is built from 12 residues. V lost 5 bases, J lost 4 bases, and 8 bases lay in between.

This clone was counted a single time. This sequence joins TRBV7-8 and TRBJ1-4; the D is unclear. The CDR3 loop spans 16 amino acids. CDR1 and CDR2 (germline): SGHVS, FQNEAQ. Trimming took 4 bases from V and 0 from J, leaving 12 bases between them. The DNA for the CDR3 is TGTGCCAGCAGCTCCTACCTCACTCCAACTAATGAAAAACTGTTTTTT. Amino acids: CASSSYLTPTNEKLFF.

This sequence joins TRBV7-2 and TRBJ1-2, with 7 nucleotides matching TRBD1. This CDR3 is 15 amino acids long. The V gene end was trimmed by 1 base and the J gene end by 3 bases; junction bases not matched to a gene: 5. Germline CDR1 reads SGHTA; CDR2 reads FQGNSA. CDR3 region: CASSLGRTGDYGYTF. The CDR3 nucleotides are TGTGCCAGCAGCTTAGGACGGACAGGAGACTATGGCTACACCTTC.

This clone was recorded once. This sequence joins TRBV5-6 and TRBJ2-5; D possibly corresponds to TRBD1 (6 bases). CDR1 SGHDT and CDR2 YYEEEE come from the germline V gene. Trimming took off 0 bases at V and 6 bases at J, with 12 bases between the two ends. The CDR3 sequence is 14 residues long. This chain's CDR3 is CASSLDQGMKTQYF. The CDR3, as DNA: TGTGCCAGCAGCTTGGATCAGGGGATGAAGACCCAGTACTTC.

This rearrangement joins TRBV24-1 to TRBJ2-3; D is perhaps TRBD1 (6 bases). V gave up 2 bases and J gave up 5 bases, with 13 bases separating them. The CDR3 consists of 15 residues. Germline CDR1 and CDR2: KGHDR and SFDVKD. CDR3: CATSDSRGRGDTQYF. DNA for the CDR3: TGTGCCACCAGTGATTCCAGGGGTAGGGGAGATACGCAGTATTTT.

The chain couples TRBV2 to TRBJ2-1, with D uncertain. The CDR3 spans 13 residues. From germline, CDR1 is SNHLY and CDR2 FYNNEI. V dropped 5 bases and J dropped 2 bases, with 7 bases sitting between them. This CDR3 reads CASSRLPYNEQFF. In DNA, the CDR3 is TGTGCCAGCAGTAGACTCCCCTACAATGAGCAGTTCTTC.

The rearrangement links TRBV7-2 to TRBJ2-7, with 12 nucleotides matching TRBD1. Trimming at V came to 0 bases and at J to 3 bases, leaving 15 bases not matched to a gene. Germline V gives CDR1 SGHTA, CDR2 FQGNSA. CDR3 length equals 20 residues. The CDR3 spells CASSLAGTGGEGREGYEQYV. The CDR3 DNA reads as TGTGCCAGCAGCTTAGCGGGGACAGGGGGCGAAGGGCGGGAGGGCTACGAGCAGTACGTC.

This clone turned up a few times. The chain carries TRBV28 and TRBJ2-2; 10 positions match TRBD2. The CDR3 loop spans 16 amino acids. Trimming removed 4 bases from V and 4 bases from J; junction bases left unmatched: 6. Germline V gene data show CDR1 as MDHEN and CDR2 as SYDVKM. The CDR3 DNA sequence: TGTGCCAGCAGTTACATGAGCGGGGGGGGCACCGGGGAGCTGTTTTTT. Its translation is CASSYMSGGGTGELFF.

This clone showed up just once. This chain uses TRBV7-3 with TRBJ2-1, with D perhaps given as TRBD1 or TRBD2 (6 bases each). V was shortened by 4 bases and J by 6 bases, with 16 bases between the two germline ends. Germline loops: CDR1 SGHTA, CDR2 FQGTGA. This CDR3 is built from 15 residues. The chain's CDR3 is CASSWDIGGLNEQFF. CDR3 nucleotide sequence: TGTGCCAGCAGCTGGGACATTGGAGGGCTCAATGAGCAGTTCTTC.

V is TRBV29-1 and J is TRBJ1-2; D uncertain. CDR1 and CDR2 from the germline V gene are SQVTM and ANQGSEA. The V end was cut by 7 bases, the J end by 8 bases, with 11 bases between. This CDR3 has 10 residues. Written as DNA, the CDR3 is TGCAGCGCATCCTCCGAAGGCTACACCTTC. Translation gives CSASSEGYTF.

This chain links TRBV6-5 with TRBJ2-5; tentatively, D is TRBD1 (5 bases). CDR1 and CDR2 from the germline V gene are MNHEY and SVGAGI. V was trimmed by 2 bases and J by 5 bases, leaving 12 bases between them. The CDR3 consists of 14 residues. CDR3 amino acids: CASSYLVGAETQYF. The CDR3 DNA is TGTGCCAGCAGTTACCTGGTTGGGGCCGAGACCCAGTACTTC.

This chain connects TRBV7-8 to TRBJ2-2; 13 bases agree with TRBD2. Looked up from germline, CDR1 is SGHVS and CDR2 is FQNEAQ. CDR3 length equals 18 residues. V was clipped by 5 bases and J by 1 base; unmatched bases: 7. CDR3 loop: CASSPRLAGGENTGELFF. The CDR3 DNA follows: TGTGCCAGCAGCCCCCGACTAGCGGGAGGTGAGAACACCGGGGAGCTGTTTTTT.

The chain has TRBV7-2 and TRBJ1-3, with D tentatively TRBD1 (6 bases). The CDR3 extends over 16 amino acids. Trimming took off 2 bases at V and 4 bases at J, with 15 bases between the two ends. CDR1 is SGHTA and CDR2 is FQGNSA in the germline V gene. CDR3 region: CASSLIAGAAGNTIYF. For the CDR3, the DNA is TGTGCCAGCAGCTTAATTGCGGGGGCAGCGGGAAACACCATATATTTT.

The chain is built from TRBV28 and TRBJ2-2; TRBD1 might be the D (5 bases). With 4 bases removed from V and 1 base from J, the gap between germline ends came to 19 bases. The CDR3 covers 18 residues. Germline V gene lookup returns CDR1 MDHEN and CDR2 SYDVKM. The CDR3 reads CASSSVTRGLWNTGELFF. The DNA for the CDR3 is TGTGCCAGCAGTTCGGTTACAAGGGGTTTGTGGAACACCGGGGAGCTGTTTTTT.

The rearrangement joins TRBV27 to TRBJ1-1; D unclear. V was clipped by 6 bases and J by 4 bases, with 15 bases between them. Germline assignment: CDR1 MNHEY and CDR2 SMNVEV (reference sequence). The CDR3 sequence is 14 residues long. The CDR3 coding sequence is TGTGCCAGCAGCCTGTGGGCCACGGGCACTGAAGCTTTCTTT. Translated, it gives CASSLWATGTEAFF.